The entry below describes one T cell receptor (beta chain). These data are taken from a study of blood T cell repertoires in COVID-19. Study-wide context: Samples came from the United States, Italy and Spain, spanning acute and convalescent COVID-19. PBMCs, B-cell-depleted T cells, or T cells provided the cDNA or gDNA that made up the material.

Per germline, CDR1 ENHRY and CDR2 SYGVKD. The CDR3 length is 16 residues. The V end lost 0 bases, the J end lost 4 bases, and 15 bases lay between the germline ends. Profiling relied on immunoSEQ multiplex PCR, and the TCRdb table lists in-frame clones only, not all of them. Here the sample spans 15,000 or so clones, more than 70% being singletons. Sequencing input: peripheral blood. This receptor was identified in a human donor in a cohort sampled during active COVID-19. The rearrangement links TRBV10-3 to TRBJ2-5; D is perhaps TRBD2 (5 bases). The CDR3 DNA is TGTGCCATCAGTGAGTCGGGCACCCTGGGAGTAGAGACCCAGTACTTC. Its protein product is CAISESGTLGVETQYF.